These 4 T cell receptor beta chains came from one sample sequenced in a study of CD8 T cells in ankylosing spondylitis. Study results and caveats: Ankylosing spondylitis blood appeared to be characterized by a TCR beta motif of 8 or 9 highly homologous variants.

Their antigen targets remain unknown. In TCRdb, the 5' RACE reads were re-called with MiXCR into one record per CDR3 protein. The table lists 200,000 to 250,000 distinct CDR3 sequences, approximately 20% of them singletons. Sequencing input: blood, either unsorted or a sorted T cell fraction (not recorded which). These receptors were obtained from a male donor with ankylosing spondylitis.

The CDR3 is CASSFMSSGPIGGNEQFF. The CDR3, as DNA: TGTGCCAGCAGCTTTATGTCTAGCGGGCCCATCGGGGGCAATGAGCAGTTCTTC. The chain has TRBV7-6 and TRBJ2-1; 8 bases fit TRBD2. V gave up 3 bases and J gave up 6 bases; unmatched junction bases: 16. CDR3 length equals 18 residues. CDR1 is SGHVS and CDR2 is FNYEAQ in the germline V gene.

The V call is TRBV12-3 or TRBV12-4, the J call TRBJ2-7, with 9 bases matching TRBD1. V dropped 5 bases and J dropped 4; count of bases not matched to a gene: 9. This CDR3 contains 15 residues. The CDR3 DNA is TGTGCCAGCAGTGTGGGGACAGGGAATTTGTACGAGCAGTACTTC. This encodes CASSVGTGNLYEQYF.

This clonotype was observed a few times. The rearrangement uses TRBV6-5 and TRBJ1-2, with a tentative D call TRBD1 (6 bases). V was pared by 4 bases and J by 7 bases, with 16 bases between. The germline gives CDR1 MNHEY, CDR2 SVGAGI. The CDR3 runs to 14 residues. DNA for the CDR3: TGTGCCAGCAGTTCCGTAGGGGGGCCCCTTGGCTACACCTTC. It encodes CASSSVGGPLGYTF.

The V gene is TRBV3-1, the J gene TRBJ2-2; D might be TRBD2 (6 bases). CDR3 length: 16 residues. Germline values: CDR1 LGHDT, CDR2 YNNKEL (reference sequence). V lost 3 bases, J lost 3 bases, and 14 bases lay in between. The CDR3 DNA follows: TGTGCCAGCAGCCAGTTGGGGGGACCTCACACCGGGGAGCTGTTTTTT. It codes for CASSQLGGPHTGELFF.